This T cell receptor (beta chain) was captured by sequencing in a study of T cells in women clearing cervical HPV infection. The junction had 5 bases not matched to a gene; V was cut back by 4 bases and J by 4 bases. The V gene's germline CDR1 is SGHRS and CDR2 YFSETQ. CDR3 length: 17 amino acids. TCRdb's table, derived via immunoSEQ multiplex PCR, lists solely in-frame clones and lacks some. This listing includes about 33,000 clones. Remarks on this clone: The read halts 3 residues ahead of the CDR3 end, with the missing end drawn from the germline J gene.

Cervical HPV DNA detected by MY09/MY11 PCR, typed by dot-blot. This receptor was taken from a woman aged 18 to 75 with a cervical HPV16 infection that either progressed to CIN3+ or cleared (not recorded which). Sequenced input: blood buffy coat. V and J are TRBV5-1 and TRBJ2-4; the match to TRBD2 covers 16 bases. Here the CDR3 reads CASSAGLAGGPKNIQYF. CDR3 DNA, as far as it was read: TGCGCCAGCAGCGCGGGACTAGCGGGGGGGCCGAAAAACATT.